This record covers a single T cell receptor (beta chain). TCRdb re-derived calls from the PCR reads in MiXCR, one entry per CDR3 protein. This table has about 300,000 distinct CDR3 sequences, 20% to 25% appearing once. This specimen comes from a study of molecular identifiers for immune sequencing clone quantification. The germline V gene encodes CDR1 MNHEY and CDR2 SMNVEV (reference sequence). The CDR3 covers 17 residues. V shed 3 bases, J shed 2 bases, and the junction held 12 bases outside the gene matches. The sequencing input was naive CD8+ T cells from blood, with Jurkat cell RNA spiked in. The subset was: FACS-sorted CD8+CD4-CCR7+CD45RA+ naive T cells. The chain recombines TRBV27 with TRBJ1-2; 7 nucleotides line up with TRBD1. This TCR was sampled from a human donor in good health. Some libraries in this study had Jurkat cell RNA spiked in. The CDR3 loop is CASSFLGQGVENYGYTF. CDR3 DNA: TGTGCCAGCAGTTTCCTGGGCCAGGGGGTGGAAAACTATGGCTACACCTTC.